What follows describes a single TCR beta chain. This sample is drawn from a study of blood T cells in healthy people across ages. Germline assignment: CDR1 SGHTA and CDR2 FQGNSA. This CDR3 region has 14 residues. V shed 3 bases and J shed 2 bases, with 11 bases lying between them. A sample-barcoded 5' primer and a J-beta primer mix were used in a second PCR of roughly 7 to 11 cycles. A single record per CDR3 protein comes from TCRdb applying MiXCR to the 5' RACE reads. The repertoire includes 650,000 to 900,000 distinct CDR3 sequences, 62% of them detected once, and roughly a quarter sits in the top ten.

Sequencing input: blood. The sequence was obtained from a man younger than 40 in good health. The chain employs TRBV7-2 and TRBJ2-7, with D perhaps TRBD1 (6 bases). The chain's CDR3 is CASSFRRGAYEQYF. As DNA, the CDR3 is TGTGCCAGCAGCTTCCGCAGGGGAGCCTACGAGCAGTACTTC.